This entry lists 21 T cell receptor beta chains sequenced from one sample in a study of identifying expanded T cells in peripheral blood. Sequenced by immunoSEQ multiplex PCR; TCRdb stores in-frame clones only, minus some. The sample has 65,000 to 95,000 clones, about 90% seen once. Sample: blood. These receptors came from a person aged 18 to 75 in good health.

By share of the sample, this clone is medium-sized. The chain recombines TRBV4-3 with TRBJ1-5; tentative D call: TRBD1 (5 bases). The germline gives CDR1 LGHNA, CDR2 YSLEER. The V end lost 4 bases, the J end lost 9 bases, and 13 bases lay between the germline ends. The CDR3 totals 13 residues. The CDR3, as DNA: TGCGCCAGCAGCCTCGACGGGGCTCGGCCCCAGCATTTT. Protein: CASSLDGARPQHF.

The chain joins TRBV15 to TRBJ2-1; D is uncertain. Trimming took 1 base from V and 8 from J, leaving 18 bases between them. The CDR3 loop spans 16 amino acids. Germline assignment: CDR1 LNHNV and CDR2 YYDKDF (reference sequence). The CDR3 DNA reads TGTGCCACCAGCAGAGGAACTGGAGCCCCCCGCGATGAGCAGTTCTTC. Translated, it gives CATSRGTGAPRDEQFF. Combining the CDR3 with reference TRBV15 and TRBJ2-1 gives the whole variable domain DAMVIQNPRYQVTQFGKPVTLSCSQTLNHNVMYWYQQKSSQAPKLLFHYYDKDFNNEADTPDNFQSRRPNTSFCFLDIRSPGLGDTAMYLCATSRGTGAPRDEQFFGPGTRLTVL.

The rearrangement links TRBV2 to TRBJ2-2; TRBD2 matches 8 bases. CDR3 size: 16 residues. The V gene end was trimmed by 8 bases and the J gene end by 0 bases; junction bases not matched to a gene: 8. Germline V gives CDR1 SNHLY, CDR2 FYNNEI. CDR3 DNA sequence: TGTGCCAGCGATGGCGGGGGGACGACGAACACCGGGGAGCTGTTTTTT. This codes for CASDGGGTTNTGELFF.

This clone was seen just once. The chain couples TRBV9 to TRBJ1-2; no clear D. There are 13 residues in the CDR3. Trimming stripped 1 base from V and 5 bases from J, with 9 bases between. Germline V gene data show CDR1 as SGDLS and CDR2 as YYNGEE. This chain's CDR3 is CASSVSPSYGYTF. The CDR3 nucleotides are TGTGCCAGCAGCGTATCCCCCTCTTATGGCTACACCTTC. Drawing the rest from reference TRBV9 and TRBJ1-2, the complete variable domain is DSGVTQTPKHLITATGQRVTLRCSPRSGDLSVYWYQQSLDQGLQFLIQYYNGEERAKGNILERFSAQQFPDLHSELNLSSLELGDSALYFCASSVSPSYGYTFGSGTRLTVV.

V is TRBV5-6 and J is TRBJ1-2; 8 bases are a match to TRBD1. The CDR3 loop spans 15 amino acids. Trimming removed 3 bases from V and 6 bases from J; junction bases left unmatched: 10. Germline CDR1 is SGHDT and CDR2 is YYEEEE. In DNA, the CDR3 is TGTGCCAGCAGCTACTCCGGACAGGGAGGCGATGGCTACACCTTC. Its protein is CASSYSGQGGDGYTF.

V usage is TRBV5-4 and J usage is TRBJ1-2, with 8 bases that match TRBD1. The germline gives CDR1 SGHNT, CDR2 YYREEE (reference sequence). The CDR3 runs to 18 residues. Trimming at V came to 4 bases and at J to 4 bases, leaving 18 bases not matched to a gene. CDR3 in amino acids: CASSGGQGRSLTSYGYTF. CDR3 DNA: TGTGCCAGCAGCGGTGGACAGGGAAGATCCTTGACCTCCTATGGCTACACCTTC. Supplemented by reference TRBV5-4 and TRBJ1-2, the full variable domain reads ETGVTQSPTHLIKTRGQQVTLRCSSQSGHNTVSWYQQALGQGPQFIFQYYREEENGRGNFPPRFSGLQFPNYSSELNVNALELDDSALYLCASSGGQGRSLTSYGYTFGSGTRLTVV.

The V call is TRBV18, the J call TRBJ2-5; maybe TRBD2 (6 bases). V dropped 0 bases and J dropped 4 bases, with 9 bases sitting between them. The CDR3 runs 14 residues. The V gene's germline CDR1 is KGHSH and CDR2 LQKENI. The CDR3 DNA sequence: TGTGCCAGCTCACCACCGGCGGGAACAGAGACCCAGTACTTC. Translated: CASSPPAGTETQYF.

This clone was observed a single time. The rearrangement joins TRBV27 to TRBJ1-1, with 8 positions matching TRBD1. The CDR3 sequence is 15 residues long. J was trimmed by 2 bases and V by 6 bases; bases with no gene match: 8. CDR1 and CDR2 (germline): MNHEY, SMNVEV (reference sequence). Here the CDR3 DNA reads TGTGCCAGCAGCGCGTCAGGGGGCGCTAACACTGAAGCTTTCTTT. It encodes CASSASGGANTEAFF.

This chain connects TRBV7-8 to TRBJ2-6; perhaps TRBD1 as D (6 bases). The CDR3 spans 17 residues. The V gene's germline CDR1 is SGHVS and CDR2 FQNEAQ. V lost 2 bases, J lost 0 bases, and 11 bases lay in between. CDR3 sequence: CASSLQYRASGANVLTF. Here the CDR3 DNA reads TGTGCCAGCAGCTTACAATACAGGGCCTCTGGGGCCAACGTCCTGACTTTC.

The chain recombines TRBV18 with TRBJ1-5; D unresolved. The CDR3 contains 16 residues. CDR1 is KGHSH, CDR2 LQKENI, per germline. Trimming pared 1 base from V and 0 bases from J, leaving 10 bases between. The CDR3 bases are TGTGCCAGCTCACCACAGCATTCCACTAGCAATCAGCCCCAGCATTTT. Its translation: CASSPQHSTSNQPQHF.

This clone has a single count. The chain links TRBV19 to TRBJ1-2, with TRBD1 identical over 9 bases. Germline trimming cut 7 bases from V and 0 bases from J; bases unmatched to any gene: 6. The CDR3 has 15 amino acids. CDR1 is LNHDA and CDR2 is SQIVND in the germline V gene (reference sequence). DNA of the CDR3: TGTGCCAGTACCTCCGGGACAGGGCCTAACTATGGCTACACCTTC. It codes for CASTSGTGPNYGYTF. The whole variable domain, remainder taken from reference TRBV19 and TRBJ1-2, is DGGITQSPKYLFRKEGQNVTLSCEQNLNHDAMYWYRQDPGQGLRLIYYSQIVNDFQKGDIAEGYSVSREKKESFPLTVTSAQKNPTAFYLCASTSGTGPNYGYTFGSGTRLTVV.

The chain uses TRBV19 and TRBJ2-3, with TRBD1 matching over 8 bases. V lost 4 bases to trimming and J lost 3 bases; unmatched junction nucleotides: 9. Germline V gives CDR1 LNHDA, CDR2 SQIVND (reference sequence). CDR3 length: 16 residues. The CDR3 protein is CASSTRRTGLTDTQYF. The DNA of the CDR3 is TGTGCCAGTAGTACCCGCAGGACAGGGTTGACAGATACGCAGTATTTT.

J is TRBJ2-1 and V is TRBV9; 10 bases line up with TRBD1. From germline, CDR1 is SGDLS and CDR2 YYNGEE. Trimming took 0 bases from V and 1 from J; bases not matched to a gene: 13. The CDR3 is 20 residues long. CDR3 nucleotide sequence: TGTGCCAGCAGCGTAGAACCCGGACGGGTGGGACAGGGGTCCTACAATGAGCAGTTCTTC. It yields the protein CASSVEPGRVGQGSYNEQFF. The whole variable domain, remainder taken from reference TRBV9 and TRBJ2-1, is DSGVTQTPKHLITATGQRVTLRCSPRSGDLSVYWYQQSLDQGLQFLIQYYNGEERAKGNILERFSAQQFPDLHSELNLSSLELGDSALYFCASSVEPGRVGQGSYNEQFFGPGTRLTVL.

This sequence joins TRBV7-9 and TRBJ1-3; the D gene is possibly TRBD1 (6 bases). The CDR3 covers 16 residues. Deletions cut 5 bases from V and 5 bases from J, with 19 bases between. Germline lookup yields CDR1 SEHNR and CDR2 FQNEAQ (reference sequence). CDR3 amino acids: CASSGRTEDPRNTIYF. The CDR3 DNA is TGTGCCAGCAGCGGGAGGACAGAAGATCCCAGAAACACCATATATTTT.

The rearrangement links TRBV6-1 to TRBJ1-1, with D unclear. Trimming took off 3 bases at V and 1 base at J, with 9 bases between the two ends. The CDR3 extends over 14 amino acids. From germline, CDR1 is MNHNS and CDR2 SASEGT. The CDR3 DNA reads TGTGCCAGCAGTGACGACGGATCGAACACTGAAGCTTTCTTT. Translating it yields CASSDDGSNTEAFF.

The chain uses TRBV15 and TRBJ1-5; 8 nucleotides match TRBD1. Trimming removed 0 bases from V and 4 bases from J; junction bases left unmatched: 5. This CDR3 spans 16 amino acids. Germline CDR1 LNHNV, CDR2 YYDKDF (reference sequence). CDR3 nucleotides: TGTGCCACCAGCAGAGATATCCGGGACAGGAATCAGCCCCAGCATTTT. This gives the protein CATSRDIRDRNQPQHF.

The gene calls are TRBV19 and TRBJ1-2; 8 bases fit TRBD1. This CDR3 region has 14 residues. With 6 bases clipped from V and 4 bases from J, the junction kept 7 bases outside the gene matches. From germline, CDR1 is LNHDA and CDR2 SQIVND (reference sequence). Here the CDR3 DNA reads TGTGCCAGTAGCCGCGGACAGGGTCTCTATGGCTACACCTTC. It translates to CASSRGQGLYGYTF.

The gene calls are TRBV5-1 and TRBJ2-7, with TRBD2 matching over 7 bases. V lost 0 bases to trimming and J lost 2 bases; unmatched junction nucleotides: 8. Per the germline V gene, CDR1 is SGHRS and CDR2 is YFSETQ. This CDR3 comprises 16 residues. The chain's CDR3 is CASSLAGEGLPYEQYF. CDR3 DNA: TGCGCCAGCAGCTTGGCCGGGGAGGGCCTACCCTACGAGCAGTACTTC.

This clone has just a few counts. This chain joins TRBV27 and TRBJ2-1, with D perhaps TRBD2 (5 bases). V lost 10 bases and J 4 bases, leaving 14 bases between the germline ends. The CDR3 covers 13 residues. CDR1 MNHEY and CDR2 SMNVEV come from the germline V gene (reference sequence). The CDR3 loop is CAIASRAYNEQFF. The CDR3 DNA follows: TGTGCCATCGCCTCGAGGGCTTACAATGAGCAGTTCTTC.

V usage is TRBV13 and J usage is TRBJ1-1; D gene uncertain. Germline CDR1 PRHDT, CDR2 FYEKMQ (reference sequence). The CDR3 length is 15 residues. Trimming took off 5 bases at V and 0 bases at J, with 13 bases between the two ends. Here the CDR3 reads CASSADRYMNTEAFF. The CDR3 region has the DNA TGTGCCAGCAGCGCGGACCGATACATGAACACTGAAGCTTTCTTT.

The rearrangement links TRBV6-1 to TRBJ1-4; the D is unclear. Trimming cost V 6 bases and J 17 bases, with 28 bases left between them. The germline gives CDR1 MNHNS, CDR2 SASEGT. This CDR3 comprises 15 residues. Here the CDR3 DNA reads TGTGCCAGCAGATTATACAGTGCAACTAATGAGAGGGTATTTTTT. Amino acids: CASRLYSATNERVFF.